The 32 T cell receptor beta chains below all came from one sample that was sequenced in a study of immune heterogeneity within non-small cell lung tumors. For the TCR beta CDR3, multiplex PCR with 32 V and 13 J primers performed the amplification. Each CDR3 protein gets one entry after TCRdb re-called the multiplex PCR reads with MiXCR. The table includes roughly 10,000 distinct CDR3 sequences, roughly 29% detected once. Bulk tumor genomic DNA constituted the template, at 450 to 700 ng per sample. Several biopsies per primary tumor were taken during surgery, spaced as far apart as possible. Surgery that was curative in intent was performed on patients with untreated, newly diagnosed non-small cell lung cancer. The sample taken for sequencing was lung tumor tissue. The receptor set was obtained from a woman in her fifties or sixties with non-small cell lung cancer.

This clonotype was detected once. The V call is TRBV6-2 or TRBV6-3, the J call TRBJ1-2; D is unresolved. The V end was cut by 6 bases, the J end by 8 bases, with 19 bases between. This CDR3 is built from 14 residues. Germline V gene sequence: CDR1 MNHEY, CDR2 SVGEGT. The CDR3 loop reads CASRQLAGAVGYTF. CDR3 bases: TGTGCCAGCAGACAACTAGCGGGAGCGGTAGGCTACACCTTC.

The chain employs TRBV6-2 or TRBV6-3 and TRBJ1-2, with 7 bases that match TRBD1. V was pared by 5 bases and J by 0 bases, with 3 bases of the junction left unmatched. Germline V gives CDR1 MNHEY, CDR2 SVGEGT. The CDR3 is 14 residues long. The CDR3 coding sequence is TGTGCCAGCAGTAGACAGGGCCCTAACTATGGCTACACCTTC. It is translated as CASSRQGPNYGYTF.

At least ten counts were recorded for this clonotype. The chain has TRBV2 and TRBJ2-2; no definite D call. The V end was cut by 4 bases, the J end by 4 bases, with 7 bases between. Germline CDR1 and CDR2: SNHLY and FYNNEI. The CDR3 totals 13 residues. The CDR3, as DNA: TGTGCCAGCAGTGCGCGACCCACCGGGGAGCTGTTTTTT. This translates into CASSARPTGELFF.

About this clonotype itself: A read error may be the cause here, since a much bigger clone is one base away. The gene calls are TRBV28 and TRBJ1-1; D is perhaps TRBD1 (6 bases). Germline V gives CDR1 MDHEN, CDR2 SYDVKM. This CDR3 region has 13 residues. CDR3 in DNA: TGTGACAGCAGATTCCAGGGGAGCCCTGAAGCTTTCTTT. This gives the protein CDSRFQGSPEAFF.

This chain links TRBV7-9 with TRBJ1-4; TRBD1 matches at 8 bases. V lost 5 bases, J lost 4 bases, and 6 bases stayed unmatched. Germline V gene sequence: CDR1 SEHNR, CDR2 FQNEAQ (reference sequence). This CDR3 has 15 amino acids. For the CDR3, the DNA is TGTGCCAGCAGCGCGACAGACAGGGGTAATGAAAAACTGTTTTTT. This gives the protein CASSATDRGNEKLFF. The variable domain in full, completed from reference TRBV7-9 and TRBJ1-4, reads DTGVSQNPRHKITKRGQNVTFRCDPISEHNRLYWYRQTLGQGPEFLTYFQNEAQLEKSRLLSDRFSAERPKGSFSTLEIQRTEQGDSAMYLCASSATDRGNEKLFFGSGTQLSVL.

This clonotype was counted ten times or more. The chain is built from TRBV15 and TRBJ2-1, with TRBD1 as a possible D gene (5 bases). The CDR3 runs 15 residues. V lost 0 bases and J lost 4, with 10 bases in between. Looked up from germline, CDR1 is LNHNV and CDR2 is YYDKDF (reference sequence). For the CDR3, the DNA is TGTGCCACCAGCAGAGATGGGGCCCCTTACAATGAGCAGTTCTTC. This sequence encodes CATSRDGAPYNEQFF.

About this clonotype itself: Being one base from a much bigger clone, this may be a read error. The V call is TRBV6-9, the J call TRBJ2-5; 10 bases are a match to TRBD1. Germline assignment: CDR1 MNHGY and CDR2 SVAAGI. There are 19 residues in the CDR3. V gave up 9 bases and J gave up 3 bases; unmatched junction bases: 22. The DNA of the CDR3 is TGTGCCAGGAGCTACGCCACGTGGGACAGGGGATCCGTGGAAGAGACCCAGTACTTC. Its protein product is CARSYATWDRGSVEETQYF.

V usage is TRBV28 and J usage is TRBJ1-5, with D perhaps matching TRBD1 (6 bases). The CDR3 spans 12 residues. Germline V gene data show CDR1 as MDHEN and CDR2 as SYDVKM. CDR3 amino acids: CEERGGNQPQHF. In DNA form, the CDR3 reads TGTGAAGAAAGGGGGGGCAATCAGCCCCAGCATTTT.

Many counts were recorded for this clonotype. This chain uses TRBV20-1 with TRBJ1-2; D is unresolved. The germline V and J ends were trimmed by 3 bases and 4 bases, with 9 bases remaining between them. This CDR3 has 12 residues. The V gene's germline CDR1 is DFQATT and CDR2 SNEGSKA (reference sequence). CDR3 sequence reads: CSARTPPYGYTF. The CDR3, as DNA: TGCAGTGCTAGGACCCCCCCCTATGGCTACACCTTC.

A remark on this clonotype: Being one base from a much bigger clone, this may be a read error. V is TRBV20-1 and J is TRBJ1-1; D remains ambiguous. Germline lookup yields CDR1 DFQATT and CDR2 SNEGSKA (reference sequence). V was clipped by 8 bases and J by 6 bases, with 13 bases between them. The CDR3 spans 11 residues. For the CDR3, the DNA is TGCAGTTACCAACCTTCGCCTGAAGCTTTCTTT. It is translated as CSYQPSPEAFF.

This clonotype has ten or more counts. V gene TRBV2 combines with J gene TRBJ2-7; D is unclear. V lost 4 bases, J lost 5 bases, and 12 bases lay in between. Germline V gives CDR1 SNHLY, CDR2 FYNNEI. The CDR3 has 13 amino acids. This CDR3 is CASSGPMGNEQYF. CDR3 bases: TGTGCCAGCAGTGGGCCAATGGGTAACGAGCAGTACTTC.

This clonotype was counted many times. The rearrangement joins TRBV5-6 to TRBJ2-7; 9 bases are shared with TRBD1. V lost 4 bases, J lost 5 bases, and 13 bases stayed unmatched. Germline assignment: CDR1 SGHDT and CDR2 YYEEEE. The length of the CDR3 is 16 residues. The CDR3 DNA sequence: TGTGCCAGCAGCAGCGTACCGGGACAGGGTTGGAACGAGCAGTACTTC. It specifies CASSSVPGQGWNEQYF.

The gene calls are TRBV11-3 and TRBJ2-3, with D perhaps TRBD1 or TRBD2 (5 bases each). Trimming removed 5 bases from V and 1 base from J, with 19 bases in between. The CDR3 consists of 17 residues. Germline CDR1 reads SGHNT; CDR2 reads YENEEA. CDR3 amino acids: CASSPGTIVSGTDTQYF. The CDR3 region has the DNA TGTGCCAGCAGCCCCGGGACCATCGTTTCGGGCACAGATACGCAGTATTTT.

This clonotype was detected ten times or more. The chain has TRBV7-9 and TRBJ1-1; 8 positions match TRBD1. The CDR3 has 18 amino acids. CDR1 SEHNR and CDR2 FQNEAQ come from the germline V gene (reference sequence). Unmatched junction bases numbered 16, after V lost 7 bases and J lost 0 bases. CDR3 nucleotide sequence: TGTGCCAGCACTCCCGGTGGACAGGGTTTTGGGTTGAACACTGAAGCTTTCTTT. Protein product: CASTPGGQGFGLNTEAFF.

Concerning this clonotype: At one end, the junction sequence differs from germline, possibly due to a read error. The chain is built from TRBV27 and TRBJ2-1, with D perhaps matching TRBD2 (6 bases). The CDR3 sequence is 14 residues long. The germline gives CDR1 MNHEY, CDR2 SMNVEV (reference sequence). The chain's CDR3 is CASSKPEGYNEQSF. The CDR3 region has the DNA TGTGCCAGCAGTAAGCCGGAGGGTTACAATGAGCAGTCCTTC.

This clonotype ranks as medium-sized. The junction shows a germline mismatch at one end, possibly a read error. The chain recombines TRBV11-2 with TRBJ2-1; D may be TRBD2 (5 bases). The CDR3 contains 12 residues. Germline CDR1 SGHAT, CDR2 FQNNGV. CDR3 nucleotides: TGCGCCAGCAGCCTGACGGGGAATGAGCAGTTCTTC. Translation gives CASSLTGNEQFF.

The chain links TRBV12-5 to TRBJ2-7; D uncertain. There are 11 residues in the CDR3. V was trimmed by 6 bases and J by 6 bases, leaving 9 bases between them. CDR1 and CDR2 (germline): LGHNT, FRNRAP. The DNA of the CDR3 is TGTGCTAGTGGGGACGCTAGCGAGCAGTACTTC. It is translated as CASGDASEQYF.

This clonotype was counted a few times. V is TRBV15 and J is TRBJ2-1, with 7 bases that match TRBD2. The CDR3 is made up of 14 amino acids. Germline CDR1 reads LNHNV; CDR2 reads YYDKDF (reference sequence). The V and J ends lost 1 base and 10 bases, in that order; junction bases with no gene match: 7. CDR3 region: CATSRGGGGVEQFF. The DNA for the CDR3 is TGTGCCACCAGCAGAGGGGGGGGGGGGGTGGAGCAGTTCTTC. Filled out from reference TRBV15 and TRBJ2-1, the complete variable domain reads DAMVIQNPRYQVTQFGKPVTLSCSQTLNHNVMYWYQQKSSQAPKLLFHYYDKDFNNEADTPDNFQSRRPNTSFCFLDIRSPGLGDTAMYLCATSRGGGGVEQFFGPGTRLTVL.

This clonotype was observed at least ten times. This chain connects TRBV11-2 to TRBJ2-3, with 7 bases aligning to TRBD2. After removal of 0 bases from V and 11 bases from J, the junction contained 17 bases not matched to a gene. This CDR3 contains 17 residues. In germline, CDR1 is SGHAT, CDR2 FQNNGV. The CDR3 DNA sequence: TGTGCCAGCAGCTTAGATCTGGTCGGGAGTTGGGAGGGTATGCAGTATTTT. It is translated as CASSLDLVGSWEGMQYF.

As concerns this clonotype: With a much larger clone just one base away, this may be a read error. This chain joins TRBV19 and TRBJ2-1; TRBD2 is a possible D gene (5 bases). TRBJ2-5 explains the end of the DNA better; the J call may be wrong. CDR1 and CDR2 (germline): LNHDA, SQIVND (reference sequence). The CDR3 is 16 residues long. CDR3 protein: CAISMGSGPEAETQYF. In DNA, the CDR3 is TGTGCCATTAGTATGGGGTCCGGACCGGAGGCAGAGACCCAGTACTTC.

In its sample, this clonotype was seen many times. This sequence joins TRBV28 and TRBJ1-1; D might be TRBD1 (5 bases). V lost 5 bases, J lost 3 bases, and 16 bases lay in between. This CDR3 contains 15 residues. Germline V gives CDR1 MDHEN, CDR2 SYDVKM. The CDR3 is CASSPGPPRYTEAFF. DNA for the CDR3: TGTGCCAGCAGTCCGGGACCCCCAAGGTACACTGAAGCTTTCTTT.

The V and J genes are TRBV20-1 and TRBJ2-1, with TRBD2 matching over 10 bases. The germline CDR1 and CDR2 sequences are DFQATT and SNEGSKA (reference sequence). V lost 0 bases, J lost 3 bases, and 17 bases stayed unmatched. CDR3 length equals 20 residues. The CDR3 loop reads CSAREGRAGGPLTLYNEQFF. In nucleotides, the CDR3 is TGCAGTGCTAGAGAAGGTAGAGCGGGAGGGCCCCTTACTCTCTACAATGAGCAGTTCTTC.

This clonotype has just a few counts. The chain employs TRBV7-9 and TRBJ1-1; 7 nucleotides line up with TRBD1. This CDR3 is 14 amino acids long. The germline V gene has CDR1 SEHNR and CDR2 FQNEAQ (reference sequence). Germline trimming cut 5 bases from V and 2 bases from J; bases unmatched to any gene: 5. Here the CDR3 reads CASSPGTDNTEAFF. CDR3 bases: TGTGCCAGCAGCCCCGGGACAGATAACACTGAAGCTTTCTTT. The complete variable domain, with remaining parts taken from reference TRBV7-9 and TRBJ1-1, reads DTGVSQNPRHKITKRGQNVTFRCDPISEHNRLYWYRQTLGQGPEFLTYFQNEAQLEKSRLLSDRFSAERPKGSFSTLEIQRTEQGDSAMYLCASSPGTDNTEAFFGQGTRLTVV.

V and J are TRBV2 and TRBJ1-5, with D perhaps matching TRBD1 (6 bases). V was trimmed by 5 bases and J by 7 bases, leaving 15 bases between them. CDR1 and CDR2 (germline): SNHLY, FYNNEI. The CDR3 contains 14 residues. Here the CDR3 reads CASSRTEGNQPQHF. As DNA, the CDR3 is TGTGCCAGCAGTCGGACAGAGGGAAACCAGCCCCAGCATTTT.

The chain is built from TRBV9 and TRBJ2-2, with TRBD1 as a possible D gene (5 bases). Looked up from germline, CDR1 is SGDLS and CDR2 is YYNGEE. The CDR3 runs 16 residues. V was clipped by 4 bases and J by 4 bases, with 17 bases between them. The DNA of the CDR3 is TGTGCCAGCAGCCCTGGGGTAGGGGCGTCCACCGGGGAGCTGTTTTTT. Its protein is CASSPGVGASTGELFF. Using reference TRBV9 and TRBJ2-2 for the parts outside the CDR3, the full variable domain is DSGVTQTPKHLITATGQRVTLRCSPRSGDLSVYWYQQSLDQGLQFLIQYYNGEERAKGNILERFSAQQFPDLHSELNLSSLELGDSALYFCASSPGVGASTGELFFGEGSRLTVL.

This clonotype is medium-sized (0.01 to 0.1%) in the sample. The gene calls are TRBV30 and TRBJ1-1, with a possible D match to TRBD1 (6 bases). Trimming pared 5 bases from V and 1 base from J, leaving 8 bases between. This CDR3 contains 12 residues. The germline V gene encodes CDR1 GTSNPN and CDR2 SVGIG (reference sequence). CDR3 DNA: TGTGCCTGGGGGACACCGAACACTGAAGCTTTCTTT. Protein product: CAWGTPNTEAFF. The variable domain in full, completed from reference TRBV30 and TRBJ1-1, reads SQTIHQWPATLVQPVGSPLSLECTVEGTSNPNLYWYRQAAGRGLQLLFYSVGIGQISSEVPQNLSASRPQDRQFILSSKKLLLSDSGFYLCAWGTPNTEAFFGQGTRLTVV.

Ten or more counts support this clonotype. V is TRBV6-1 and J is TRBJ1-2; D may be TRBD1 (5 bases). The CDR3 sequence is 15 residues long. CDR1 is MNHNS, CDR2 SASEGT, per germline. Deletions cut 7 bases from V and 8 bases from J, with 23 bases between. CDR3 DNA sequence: TGTGCCAGCACTCGGGACGTGTTTCATAGTCTAGGCTACACCTTC. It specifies CASTRDVFHSLGYTF.

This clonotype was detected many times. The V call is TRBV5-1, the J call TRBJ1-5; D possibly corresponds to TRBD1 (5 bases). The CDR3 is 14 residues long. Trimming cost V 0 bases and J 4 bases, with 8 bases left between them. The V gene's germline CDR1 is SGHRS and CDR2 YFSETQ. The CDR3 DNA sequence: TGCGCCAGCAGCTTGGATGCAGGGAATCAGCCCCAGCATTTT. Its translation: CASSLDAGNQPQHF.

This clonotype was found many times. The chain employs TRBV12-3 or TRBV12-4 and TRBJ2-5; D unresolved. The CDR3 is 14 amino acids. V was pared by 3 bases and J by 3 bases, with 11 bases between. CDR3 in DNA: TGTGCCAGCAGTTTCGTCCTTGGGGAAGAGACCCAGTACTTC. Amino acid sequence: CASSFVLGEETQYF.

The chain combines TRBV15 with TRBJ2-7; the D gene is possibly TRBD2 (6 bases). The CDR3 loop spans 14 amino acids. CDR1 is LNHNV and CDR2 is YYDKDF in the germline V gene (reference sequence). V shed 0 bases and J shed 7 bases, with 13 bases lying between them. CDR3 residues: CATSREGTGGEQYF. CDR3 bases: TGTGCCACCAGCAGAGAAGGGACCGGGGGTGAGCAGTACTTC.

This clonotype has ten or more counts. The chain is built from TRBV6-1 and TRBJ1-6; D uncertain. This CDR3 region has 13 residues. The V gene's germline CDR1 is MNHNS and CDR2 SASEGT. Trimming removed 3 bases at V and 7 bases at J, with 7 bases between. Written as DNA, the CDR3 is TGTGCCAGCAGTGAGCAAAGGAATTCACCCCTCCACTTT. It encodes CASSEQRNSPLHF.

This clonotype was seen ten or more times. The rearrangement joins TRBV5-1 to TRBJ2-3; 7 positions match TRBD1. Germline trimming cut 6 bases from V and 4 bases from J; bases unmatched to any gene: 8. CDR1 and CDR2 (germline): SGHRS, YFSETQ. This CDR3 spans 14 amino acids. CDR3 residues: CASTPRGIADTQYF. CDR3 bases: TGCGCCAGCACGCCCAGGGGGATCGCAGATACGCAGTATTTT. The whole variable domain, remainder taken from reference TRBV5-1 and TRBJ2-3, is KAGVTQTPRYLIKTRGQQVTLSCSPISGHRSVSWYQQTPGQGLQFLFEYFSETQRNKGNFPGRFSGRQFSNSRSEMNVSTLELGDSALYLCASTPRGIADTQYFGPGTRLTVL.